This T cell receptor (beta chain) was found in a study of cytomegalovirus exposure and HLA in healthy donors. At the level of the study: Early release data held 85 million or so unique TCRs from HLA-typed donors. Across around 400 genotyped donors, about 86% landed in the Caucasian-associated ancestry cluster.

PCR involved 60 Vbeta and 13 Jbeta primers. Clones were read by immunoSEQ multiplex PCR, and TCRdb kept only the in-frame ones, dropping some. The sample has some 140,000 clones; 80% are singletons. CDR1 is SGHTA and CDR2 is FQGNSA in the germline V gene. V dropped 2 bases and J dropped 11; count of bases not matched to a gene: 9. The CDR3 consists of 14 residues. The chain couples TRBV7-2 to TRBJ2-5, with 9 bases matching TRBD1. The sequence was obtained from a young man in good health and CMV-seropositive. Specimen: PBMCs. Here the CDR3 DNA reads TGTGCCAGCAGCTTACAACAGGGGGCGTCTGAGCAGTACTTC. It specifies CASSLQQGASEQYF.